These 14 T cell receptor beta chains came from one sample sequenced in a study of cytomegalovirus exposure and HLA in healthy donors. This PCR relied on a set of 60 Vbeta primers and 13 Jbeta primers. The data were produced by immunoSEQ multiplex PCR, yet TCRdb's version contains in-frame clones alone and is incomplete. Among roughly 160,000 clones listed, about four fifths were seen once. The sample consisted of PBMCs. The receptors derive from a man in his thirties or forties in good health and CMV-seronegative.

This chain uses TRBV5-8 with TRBJ2-7, with 10 nucleotides matching TRBD1. The CDR3 is 15 residues long. Germline CDR1 and CDR2: SGHTS and YDEGEE. V was pared by 2 bases and J by 2 bases, with 4 bases of the junction left unmatched. The CDR3 spells CASSLGGQGAYEQYF. In DNA form, the CDR3 reads TGTGCCAGCAGCTTAGGAGGACAGGGGGCCTACGAGCAGTACTTC. Based on the CDR3 plus reference TRBV5-8 and TRBJ2-7, the full variable domain is EAGVTQSPTHLIKTRGQQATLRCSPISGHTSVYWYQQALGLGLQFLLWYDEGEERNRGNFPPRFSGRQFPNYSSELNVNALELEDSALYLCASSLGGQGAYEQYFGPGTRLTVT.

The chain combines TRBV11-3 with TRBJ2-5, with no clear D. Germline loops: CDR1 SGHNT, CDR2 YENEEA. The CDR3 runs 16 residues. V dropped 5 bases and J dropped 0 bases, with 16 bases sitting between them. The CDR3 protein is CASSVGDTMYQETQYF. The CDR3 DNA is TGTGCCAGCAGCGTAGGAGACACGATGTACCAAGAGACCCAGTACTTC.

V usage is TRBV7-8 and J usage is TRBJ1-2, with D possibly TRBD1 on 5 matching bases. The V gene lost 1 base and the J gene lost 6 bases, with 6 bases spanning the gap. The germline V gene has CDR1 SGHVS and CDR2 FQNEAQ. There are 12 residues in the CDR3. The CDR3 sequence is CASSLEGNGYTF. The CDR3 region has the DNA TGTGCCAGCAGCTTAGAGGGGAATGGCTACACCTTC.

The chain uses TRBV30 and TRBJ2-6; 7 bases are a match to TRBD2. This CDR3 contains 17 residues. J gave up 0 bases and V 2 bases, and 7 bases lay outside the gene matches. CDR1 and CDR2 (germline): GTSNPN, SVGIG (reference sequence). The CDR3 coding sequence is TGTGCCTGGAGTATCCTAGCGGAGATCTCTGGGGCCAACGTCCTGACTTTC. This translates into CAWSILAEISGANVLTF. Full variable domain (outside the CDR3, taken from reference TRBV30 and TRBJ2-6): SQTIHQWPATLVQPVGSPLSLECTVEGTSNPNLYWYRQAAGRGLQLLFYSVGIGQISSEVPQNLSASRPQDRQFILSSKKLLLSDSGFYLCAWSILAEISGANVLTFGAGSRLTVL.

The rearrangement links TRBV19 to TRBJ2-3; 7 bases fit TRBD1. The CDR3 loop spans 15 amino acids. The V gene's germline CDR1 is LNHDA and CDR2 SQIVND (reference sequence). V trimming: 1 base; J trimming: 3 bases; junction bases outside the gene matches: 4. The CDR3 region has the DNA TGTGCCAGTAGTATAGTGACAGGGTGGACAGATACGCAGTATTTT. It translates to CASSIVTGWTDTQYF.

The J gene is TRBJ2-1, the V gene TRBV9; D possibly corresponds to TRBD1 (6 bases). The germline V gene has CDR1 SGDLS and CDR2 YYNGEE. This CDR3 spans 15 amino acids. V was pared by 3 bases and J by 6 bases, with 16 bases between. The CDR3 here is CASSGETGEGNEQFF. The CDR3 coding sequence is TGTGCCAGCAGCGGCGAGACAGGAGAGGGCAATGAGCAGTTCTTC. The variable domain in full, with the rest retrieved from reference TRBV9 and TRBJ2-1, is DSGVTQTPKHLITATGQRVTLRCSPRSGDLSVYWYQQSLDQGLQFLIQYYNGEERAKGNILERFSAQQFPDLHSELNLSSLELGDSALYFCASSGETGEGNEQFFGPGTRLTVL.

The chain carries TRBV7-2 and TRBJ1-5; D is undetermined. V was shortened by 1 base and J by 9 bases, with 13 bases between the two germline ends. There are 14 residues in the CDR3. Germline V lookup: CDR1 SGHTA, CDR2 FQGNSA. CDR3 loop: CASSLEGRRAPQHF. The CDR3 DNA sequence: TGTGCCAGCAGCTTAGAAGGCCGGAGGGCGCCCCAGCATTTT.

V and J are TRBV5-8 and TRBJ2-4; no firm D call. Germline V gene lookup returns CDR1 SGHTS and CDR2 YDEGEE. The CDR3 runs to 12 residues. V dropped 0 bases and J dropped 5 bases, with 3 bases sitting between them. In DNA form, the CDR3 reads TGTGCCAGCAGCTTGGCTGAAAACATTCAGTACTTC. Translating it yields CASSLAENIQYF.

This rearrangement joins TRBV29-1 to TRBJ2-2; D unclear. V gave up 1 base and J gave up 4 bases, with 13 bases separating them. The CDR3 runs 15 residues. The germline V gene encodes CDR1 SQVTM and CDR2 ANQGSEA. The CDR3 DNA reads as TGCAGCGTTGAAGTTGGCCAATCAGGCACCGGGGAGCTGTTTTTT. Translated: CSVEVGQSGTGELFF.

The chain links TRBV5-1 to TRBJ1-3; D is unclear. The CDR3 covers 16 residues. Per the germline V gene, CDR1 is SGHRS and CDR2 is YFSETQ. The germline V and J ends were trimmed by 1 base and 1 base, with 12 bases remaining between them. The CDR3 DNA sequence: TGCGCCAGCAGCTTGTCTGGGCCTAAGTCTGGAAACACCATATATTTT. Encoded protein: CASSLSGPKSGNTIYF. Supplemented by reference TRBV5-1 and TRBJ1-3, the full variable domain reads KAGVTQTPRYLIKTRGQQVTLSCSPISGHRSVSWYQQTPGQGLQFLFEYFSETQRNKGNFPGRFSGRQFSNSRSEMNVSTLELGDSALYLCASSLSGPKSGNTIYFGEGSWLTVV.

This clone was recorded a few times. V is TRBV4-3 and J is TRBJ2-1; TRBD1 matches 8 bases. V shed 4 bases, J shed 8 bases, and the junction held 10 bases outside the gene matches. In germline, CDR1 is LGHNA, CDR2 YSLEER. The CDR3 sequence is 15 residues long. The CDR3 loop is CASSRRVTGGHEQFF. The DNA for the CDR3 is TGCGCCAGCAGCCGCCGGGTCACAGGGGGGCATGAGCAGTTCTTC.

This sequence joins TRBV4-3 and TRBJ2-3; D uncertain. Per the germline V gene, CDR1 is LGHNA and CDR2 is YSLEER. CDR3 length equals 14 residues. With 0 bases removed from V and 7 bases from J, the gap between germline ends came to 11 bases. This CDR3 reads CASSQDPVLNTQYF. The CDR3 nucleotides are TGCGCCAGCAGCCAAGACCCAGTTTTGAATACGCAGTATTTT.

This clone appeared a few times. The CDR3 bases are TGTGCCAGCAGCGGAGCTACGAGGGTTGAATGGCAGTTCTTC. Protein: CASSGATRVEWQFF. The V call is TRBV9, the J call TRBJ2-1; perhaps TRBD2 as D (5 bases). Germline V gene lookup returns CDR1 SGDLS and CDR2 YYNGEE. With 3 bases removed from V and 12 bases from J, the gap between germline ends came to 19 bases. The CDR3 is 14 residues long.

V gene TRBV7-3 combines with J gene TRBJ1-1; D gene uncertain. Germline loops: CDR1 SGHTA, CDR2 FQGTGA. Trimming shortened V by 6 bases and J by 5 bases, and 19 bases separated the two germline ends. The CDR3 runs to 15 residues. In DNA, the CDR3 is TGTGCCAGCAGTTCGTACACCGCTCCAAGAACTGAAGCTTTCTTT. It encodes CASSSYTAPRTEAFF.